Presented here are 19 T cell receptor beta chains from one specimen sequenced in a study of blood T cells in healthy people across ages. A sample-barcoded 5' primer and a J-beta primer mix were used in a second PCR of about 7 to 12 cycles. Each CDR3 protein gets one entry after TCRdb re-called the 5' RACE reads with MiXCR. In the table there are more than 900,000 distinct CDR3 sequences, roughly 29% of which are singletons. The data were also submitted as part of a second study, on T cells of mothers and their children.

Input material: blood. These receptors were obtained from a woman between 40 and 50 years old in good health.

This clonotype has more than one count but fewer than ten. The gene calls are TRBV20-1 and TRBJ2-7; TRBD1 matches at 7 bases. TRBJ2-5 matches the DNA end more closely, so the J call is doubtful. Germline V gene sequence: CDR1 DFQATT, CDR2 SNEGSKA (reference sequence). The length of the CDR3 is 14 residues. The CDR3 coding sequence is TGCAGTGCTCTCGACAGGGACCTACGGGAGACCCAGTACTTC. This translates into CSALDRDLRETQYF.

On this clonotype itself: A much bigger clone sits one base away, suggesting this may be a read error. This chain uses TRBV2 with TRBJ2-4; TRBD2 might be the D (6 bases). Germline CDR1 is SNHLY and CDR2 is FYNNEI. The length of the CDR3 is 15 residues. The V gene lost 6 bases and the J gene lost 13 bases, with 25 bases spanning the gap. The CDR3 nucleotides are TGTGCCAGCAGCCTCTATCCTAGCGTATACAATGAGCAGTACTTC. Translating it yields CASSLYPSVYNEQYF.

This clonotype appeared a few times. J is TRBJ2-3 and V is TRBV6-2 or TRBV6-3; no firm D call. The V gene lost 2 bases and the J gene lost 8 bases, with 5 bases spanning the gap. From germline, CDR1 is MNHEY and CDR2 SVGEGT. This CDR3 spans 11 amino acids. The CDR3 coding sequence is TGTGCCAGCAGTTACGCCTCTACGCAGTATTTT. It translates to CASSYASTQYF.

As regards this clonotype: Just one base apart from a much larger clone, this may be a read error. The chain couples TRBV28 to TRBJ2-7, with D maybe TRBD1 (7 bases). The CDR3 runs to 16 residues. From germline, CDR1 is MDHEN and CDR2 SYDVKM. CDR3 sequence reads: CASGLWGVQGVYEQYF. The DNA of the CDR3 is TGTGCCAGCGGTTTATGGGGGGTGCAGGGGGTCTACGAGCAGTACTTC. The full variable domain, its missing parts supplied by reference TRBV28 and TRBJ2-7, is DVKVTQSSRYLVKRTGEKVFLECVQDMDHENMFWYRQDPGLGLRLIYFSYDVKMKEKGDIPEGYSVSREKKERFSLILESASTNQTSMYLCASGLWGVQGVYEQYFGPGTRLTVT.

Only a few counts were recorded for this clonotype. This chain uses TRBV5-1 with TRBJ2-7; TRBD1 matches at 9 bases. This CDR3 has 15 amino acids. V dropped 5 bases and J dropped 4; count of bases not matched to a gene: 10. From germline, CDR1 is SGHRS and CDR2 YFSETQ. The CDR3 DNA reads TGCGCCAGCAGTCGTTCACAGGGGGCAAGTTACGAGCAGTACTTC. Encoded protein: CASSRSQGASYEQYF. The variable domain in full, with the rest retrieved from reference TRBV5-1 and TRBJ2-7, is KAGVTQTPRYLIKTRGQQVTLSCSPISGHRSVSWYQQTPGQGLQFLFEYFSETQRNKGNFPGRFSGRQFSNSRSEMNVSTLELGDSALYLCASSRSQGASYEQYFGPGTRLTVT.

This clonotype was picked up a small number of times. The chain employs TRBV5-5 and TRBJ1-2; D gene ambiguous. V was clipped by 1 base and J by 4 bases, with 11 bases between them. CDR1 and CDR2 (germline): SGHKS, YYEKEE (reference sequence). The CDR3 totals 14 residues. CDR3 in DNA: TGTGCCAGCAGCTTGAGGGCCCCGCTCTATGGCTACACCTTC. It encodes CASSLRAPLYGYTF.

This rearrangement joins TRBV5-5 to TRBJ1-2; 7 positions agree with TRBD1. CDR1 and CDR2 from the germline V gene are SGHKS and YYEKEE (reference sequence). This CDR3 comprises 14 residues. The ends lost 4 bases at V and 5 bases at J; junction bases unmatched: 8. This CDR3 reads CASSPSQGRYGYTF. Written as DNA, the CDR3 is TGTGCCAGCAGCCCATCACAGGGGAGGTATGGCTACACCTTC.

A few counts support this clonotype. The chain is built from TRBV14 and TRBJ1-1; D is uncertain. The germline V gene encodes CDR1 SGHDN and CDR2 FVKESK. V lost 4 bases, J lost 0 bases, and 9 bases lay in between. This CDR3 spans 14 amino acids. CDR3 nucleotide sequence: TGTGCCAGCAGCCCGCTAAGGTTGAACACTGAAGCTTTCTTT. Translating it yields CASSPLRLNTEAFF. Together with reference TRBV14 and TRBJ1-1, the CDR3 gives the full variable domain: EAGVTQFPSHSVIEKGQTVTLRCDPISGHDNLYWYRRVMGKEIKFLLHFVKESKQDESGMPNNRFLAERTGGTYSTLKVQPAELEDSGVYFCASSPLRLNTEAFFGQGTRLTVV.

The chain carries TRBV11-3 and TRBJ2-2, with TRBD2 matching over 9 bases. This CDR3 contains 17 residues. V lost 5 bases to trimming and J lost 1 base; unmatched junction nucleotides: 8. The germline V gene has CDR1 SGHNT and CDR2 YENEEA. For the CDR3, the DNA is TGTGCCAGCAGCGGCAGTCTAGCGGGGATGAACACCGGGGAGCTGTTTTTT. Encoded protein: CASSGSLAGMNTGELFF.

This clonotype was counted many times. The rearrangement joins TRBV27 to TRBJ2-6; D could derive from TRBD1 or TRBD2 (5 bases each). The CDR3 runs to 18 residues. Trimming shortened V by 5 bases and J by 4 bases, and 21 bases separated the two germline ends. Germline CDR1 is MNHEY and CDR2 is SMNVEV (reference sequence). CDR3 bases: TGTGCCAGCAGTACTATCGTCCAGGGAGCGTGGGGGGCCAACGTCCTGACTTTC. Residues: CASSTIVQGAWGANVLTF.

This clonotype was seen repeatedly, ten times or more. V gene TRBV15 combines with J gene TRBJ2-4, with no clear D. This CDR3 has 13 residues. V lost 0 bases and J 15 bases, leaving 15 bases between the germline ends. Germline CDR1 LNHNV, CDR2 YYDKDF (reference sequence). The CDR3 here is CATSRDGNGFLYF. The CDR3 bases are TGTGCCACCAGCAGAGATGGGAACGGGTTTTTGTACTTC.

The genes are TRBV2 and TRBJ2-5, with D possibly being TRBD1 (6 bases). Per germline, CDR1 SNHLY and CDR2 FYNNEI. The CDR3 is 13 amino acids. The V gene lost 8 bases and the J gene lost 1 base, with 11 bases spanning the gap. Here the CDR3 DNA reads TGTGCCAGCCACAGGGTGGCCCAAGAGACCCAGTACTTC. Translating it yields CASHRVAQETQYF. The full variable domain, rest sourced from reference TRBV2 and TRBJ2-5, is EPEVTQTPSHQVTQMGQEVILRCVPISNHLYFYWYRQILGQKVEFLVSFYNNEISEKSEIFDDQFSVERPDGSNFTLKIRSTKLEDSAMYFCASHRVAQETQYFGPGTRLLVL.

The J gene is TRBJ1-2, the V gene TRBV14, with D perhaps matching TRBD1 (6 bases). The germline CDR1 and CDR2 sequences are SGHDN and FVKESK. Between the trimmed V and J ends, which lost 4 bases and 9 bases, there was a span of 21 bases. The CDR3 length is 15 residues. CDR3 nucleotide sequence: TGTGCCAGCAGCCCTTCAGGGGTCACGTCTTTGAGCTACACCTTC. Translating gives CASSPSGVTSLSYTF.

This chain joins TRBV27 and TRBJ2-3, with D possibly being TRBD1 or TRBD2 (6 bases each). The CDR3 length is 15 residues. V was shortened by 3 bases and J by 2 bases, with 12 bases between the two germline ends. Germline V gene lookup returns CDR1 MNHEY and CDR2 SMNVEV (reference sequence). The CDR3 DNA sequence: TGTGCCAGCAGTTTTAGGGGGGTGCACACAGATACGCAGTATTTT. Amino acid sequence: CASSFRGVHTDTQYF.

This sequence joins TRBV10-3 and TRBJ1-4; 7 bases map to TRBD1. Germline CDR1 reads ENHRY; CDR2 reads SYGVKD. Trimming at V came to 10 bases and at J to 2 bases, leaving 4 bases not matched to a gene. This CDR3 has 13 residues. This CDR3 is CATGGRTNEKLFF. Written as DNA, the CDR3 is TGTGCCACAGGGGGTCGGACTAATGAAAAACTGTTTTTT.

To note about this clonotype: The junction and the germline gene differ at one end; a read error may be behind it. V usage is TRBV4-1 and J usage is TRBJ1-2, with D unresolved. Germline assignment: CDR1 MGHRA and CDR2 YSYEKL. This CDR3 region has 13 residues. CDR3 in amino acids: CASNQVPHYGYTF. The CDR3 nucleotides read TGCGCCAGCAACCAAGTTCCCCACTATGGCTACACCTTC.

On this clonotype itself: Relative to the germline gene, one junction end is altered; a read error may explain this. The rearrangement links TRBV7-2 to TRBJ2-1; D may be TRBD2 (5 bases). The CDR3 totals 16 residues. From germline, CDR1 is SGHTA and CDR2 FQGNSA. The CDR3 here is CASRLEVGGFGNEQFF. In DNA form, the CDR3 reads TGTGCCAGCAGATTAGAGGTAGGAGGTTTCGGGAATGAGCAGTTCTTC. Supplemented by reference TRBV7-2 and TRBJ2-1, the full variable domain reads GAGVSQSPSNKVTEKGKDVELRCDPISGHTALYWYRQSLGQGLEFLIYFQGNSAPDKSGLPSDRFSAERTGGSVSTLTIQRTQQEDSAVYLCASRLEVGGFGNEQFFGPGTRLTVL.

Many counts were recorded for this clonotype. DNA for the CDR3: TGTGCCAGCGGGGACTCCTACGAGCAGTACTTC. Its translation: CASGDSYEQYF. The V call is TRBV7-9, the J call TRBJ2-7; D not certain. V lost 8 bases, J lost 0 bases, and 5 bases lay in between. There are 11 residues in the CDR3. The germline CDR1 and CDR2 sequences are SEHNR and FQNEAQ (reference sequence).

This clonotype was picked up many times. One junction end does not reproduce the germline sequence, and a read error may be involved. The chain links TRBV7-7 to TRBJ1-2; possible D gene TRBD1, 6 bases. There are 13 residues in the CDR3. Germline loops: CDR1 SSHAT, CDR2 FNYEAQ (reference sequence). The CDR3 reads CASSDRPDDGYTF. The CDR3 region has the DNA TGTGCTAGCAGTGACAGGCCGGATGATGGCTACACCTTC.